One sample yielded the 23 T cell receptor beta chains listed below, sequenced in a study of blood T cell repertoires in COVID-19. Repertoires were generated with immunoSEQ multiplex PCR, while TCRdb's copy carries only in-frame clones and drops some. The sample has roughly 360,000 clones, roughly 80% seen once. Source material: PBMCs or T cells enriched from blood (not recorded which). The receptors come from a woman between 50 and 59 years old who had recovered from COVID-19.

CDR3 sequence (DNA): TGTGCCAGCAGCTTTAAAGAGGACTACACCTTC. It translates to CASSFKEDYTF. The chain employs TRBV5-6 and TRBJ1-2; D is undetermined. In germline, CDR1 is SGHDT, CDR2 YYEEEE. Trimming pared 2 bases from V and 10 bases from J, leaving 9 bases between. This CDR3 region has 11 residues. The entire variable domain, with the rest obtained from reference TRBV5-6 and TRBJ1-2, is as follows: DAGVTQSPTHLIKTRGQQVTLRCSPKSGHDTVSWYQQALGQGPQFIFQYYEEEERQRGNFPDRFSGHQFPNYSSELNVNALLLGDSALYLCASSFKEDYTFGSGTRLTVV.

This sequence joins TRBV5-4 and TRBJ2-7; 8 positions match TRBD1. The germline V gene encodes CDR1 SGHNT and CDR2 YYREEE (reference sequence). CDR3 length equals 13 residues. Trimming cost V 4 bases and J 7 bases; bases outside gene matches: 7. The CDR3 loop is CASSRTGIGEQYF. The DNA of the CDR3 is TGTGCCAGCAGCCGGACAGGGATCGGGGAGCAGTACTTC.

The chain carries TRBV7-9 and TRBJ2-7; TRBD1 aligns across 7 bases. CDR3 length equals 15 residues. V dropped 6 bases and J dropped 3; count of bases not matched to a gene: 11. Germline V gene sequence: CDR1 SEHNR, CDR2 FQNEAQ (reference sequence). CDR3 bases: TGTGCCAGCAGTCTCGGACAGGCTCGCCACTACGAGCAGTACTTC. It is translated as CASSLGQARHYEQYF.

The chain couples TRBV7-2 to TRBJ2-7; 11 nucleotides match TRBD1. V dropped 1 base and J dropped 8; count of bases not matched to a gene: 4. Germline V gene lookup returns CDR1 SGHTA and CDR2 FQGNSA. The CDR3 has 14 residues. The CDR3 region has the DNA TGTGCCAGCAGCTTAGGGACAGGGGGCTCCAAGCAGTACTTC. Translating gives CASSLGTGGSKQYF.

As regards this clone: Other nucleotide sequences from this sample produce the same CDR3. The chain combines TRBV5-1 with TRBJ1-2; tentative D call: TRBD1 (5 bases). The CDR3 extends over 16 amino acids. Trimming took 0 bases from V and 6 from J, leaving 18 bases between them. CDR1 and CDR2 (germline): SGHRS, YFSETQ. The CDR3 is CASSLGGWDSLDGYTF. CDR3 DNA sequence: TGCGCCAGCAGCTTGGGGGGTTGGGACTCCCTCGATGGCTACACCTTC.

This clone is a singleton in its sample. V and J are TRBV9 and TRBJ2-2; D may be TRBD1 (6 bases). The CDR3 sequence is 15 residues long. Trimming removed 2 bases from V and 5 bases from J, with 13 bases in between. Germline V gene sequence: CDR1 SGDLS, CDR2 YYNGEE. The CDR3 DNA reads as TGTGCCAGCAGCGTCGACAGGTCCGGAACCGGGGAGCTGTTTTTT. Encoded protein: CASSVDRSGTGELFF.

CDR3 region: CASSIERVGQNTEAFF. The CDR3 DNA reads as TGTGCCAGCAGTATAGAGCGGGTGGGGCAGAACACTGAAGCTTTCTTT. This chain uses TRBV6-2 or TRBV6-3 with TRBJ1-1, with D tentatively TRBD1 (5 bases). Germline V gene sequence: CDR1 MNHEY, CDR2 SVGEGT. V shed 5 bases and J shed 1 base, with 17 bases lying between them. The CDR3 totals 16 residues.

The CDR3 coding sequence is TGTGCCAGCAGACCTAAGACAGGTGGTCGAGATACGCAGTATTTT. Protein product: CASRPKTGGRDTQYF. J is TRBJ2-3 and V is TRBV6-5, with a tentative D call TRBD1 (6 bases). Trimming cost V 6 bases and J 5 bases, with 18 bases left between them. Germline V gene data show CDR1 as MNHEY and CDR2 as SVGAGI. The CDR3 is 15 amino acids.

This chain joins TRBV19 and TRBJ2-2; 8 bases align to TRBD1. Germline-derived CDR1 and CDR2 are LNHDA and SQIVND (reference sequence). CDR3 length: 15 residues. The trim removed 3 bases at V and 6 bases at J, leaving 6 bases unmatched. The CDR3 here is CASSISGGVAGELFF. The CDR3 nucleotides read TGTGCCAGTAGTATTTCAGGGGGCGTTGCCGGGGAGCTGTTTTTT.

The chain employs TRBV25-1 and TRBJ2-2; no reliable D call. The CDR3 sequence is 16 residues long. V dropped 1 base and J dropped 4 bases, with 13 bases sitting between them. The germline CDR1 and CDR2 sequences are MGHDK and SYGVNS. CDR3 residues: CASSELGTTTTGELFF. CDR3 coding DNA: TGTGCCAGCAGTGAATTAGGAACGACAACCACCGGGGAGCTGTTTTTT.

The chain employs TRBV7-2 and TRBJ1-2, with D perhaps TRBD1 (6 bases). The CDR3 is made up of 17 amino acids. V was clipped by 5 bases and J by 6 bases, with 25 bases between them. The V gene's germline CDR1 is SGHTA and CDR2 FQGNSA. CDR3 sequence reads: CASSAARGQFLSNGYTF. The CDR3 DNA is TGTGCCAGCAGCGCTGCACGGGGACAATTCCTCTCCAATGGCTACACCTTC. The entire variable domain, with the rest obtained from reference TRBV7-2 and TRBJ1-2, is as follows: GAGVSQSPSNKVTEKGKDVELRCDPISGHTALYWYRQSLGQGLEFLIYFQGNSAPDKSGLPSDRFSAERTGGSVSTLTIQRTQQEDSAVYLCASSAARGQFLSNGYTFGSGTRLTVV.

This clone was observed a single time. V usage is TRBV15 and J usage is TRBJ2-1, with 10 nucleotides matching TRBD2. In germline, CDR1 is LNHNV, CDR2 YYDKDF (reference sequence). The J segment lost 0 bases and the V segment lost 8 bases, leaving 4 bases of the junction unmatched. The length of the CDR3 is 15 residues. The CDR3, as DNA: TGTGCCACCGGGACTAGCGCTAGCTCCTACAATGAGCAGTTCTTC. It specifies CATGTSASSYNEQFF. Complete variable domain (other parts from reference TRBV15 and TRBJ2-1): DAMVIQNPRYQVTQFGKPVTLSCSQTLNHNVMYWYQQKSSQAPKLLFHYYDKDFNNEADTPDNFQSRRPNTSFCFLDIRSPGLGDTAMYLCATGTSASSYNEQFFGPGTRLTVL.

V gene TRBV7-9 combines with J gene TRBJ1-3; D perhaps matches TRBD1 (6 bases). The CDR3 covers 16 residues. Germline V gives CDR1 SEHNR, CDR2 FQNEAQ (reference sequence). Trimming pared 5 bases from V and 0 bases from J, leaving 14 bases between. CDR3 bases: TGTGCCAGCAGCCCACACCTGGACAGCTCTGGAAACACCATATATTTT. Translating gives CASSPHLDSSGNTIYF.

The rearrangement uses TRBV7-9 and TRBJ2-7, with D possibly being TRBD1 (5 bases). The length of the CDR3 is 14 residues. Trimming cost V 5 bases and J 3 bases, with 14 bases left between them. In germline, CDR1 is SEHNR, CDR2 FQNEAQ (reference sequence). For the CDR3, the DNA is TGTGCCAGCAGCCCTAACTCAGGACACTACGAGCAGTACTTC. Translated: CASSPNSGHYEQYF.

The chain couples TRBV10-3 to TRBJ2-3; 11 nucleotides agree with TRBD1. Germline loops: CDR1 ENHRY, CDR2 SYGVKD. Trimming at V came to 6 bases and at J to 4 bases, leaving 3 bases not matched to a gene. The CDR3 extends over 14 amino acids. As DNA, the CDR3 is TGTGCCATCAGCCCGGGACAGGGGGCAGATACGCAGTATTTT. Amino acid sequence: CAISPGQGADTQYF.

This clone was observed a single time. This chain joins TRBV5-1 and TRBJ2-5; 8 nucleotides line up with TRBD1. This CDR3 contains 14 residues. Germline V lookup: CDR1 SGHRS, CDR2 YFSETQ. Trimming cost V 0 bases and J 5 bases; bases outside gene matches: 3. CDR3 sequence reads: CASSLAGGLETQYF. CDR3 in DNA: TGCGCCAGCAGCTTGGCAGGGGGCTTGGAGACCCAGTACTTC.

The V call is TRBV4-1, the J call TRBJ1-3; D is undetermined. This CDR3 is 17 amino acids long. Trimming shortened V by 2 bases and J by 0 bases, and 14 bases separated the two germline ends. The germline V gene has CDR1 MGHRA and CDR2 YSYEKL. The CDR3 sequence: CASSQFQHSLSGNTIYF. The DNA of the CDR3 is TGCGCCAGCAGCCAATTCCAACACAGCCTCTCTGGAAACACCATATATTTT.

The V gene is TRBV5-6, the J gene TRBJ1-2; 8 nucleotides agree with TRBD1. The CDR3 contains 16 residues. Trimming removed 3 bases from V and 3 bases from J; junction bases left unmatched: 10. Germline V lookup: CDR1 SGHDT, CDR2 YYEEEE. The CDR3 spells CASSWPGTGGYYGYTF. CDR3 nucleotides: TGTGCCAGCAGCTGGCCTGGGACAGGAGGATACTATGGCTACACCTTC.

The V gene is TRBV11-2, the J gene TRBJ2-2, with TRBD2 matching over 10 bases. The CDR3 consists of 17 residues. Germline-derived CDR1 and CDR2 are SGHAT and FQNNGV. V was pared by 2 bases and J by 5 bases, with 8 bases of the junction left unmatched. The CDR3 reads CASSLWLAGVLTGELFF. For the CDR3, the DNA is TGTGCCAGCAGCTTATGGCTAGCGGGAGTGTTAACCGGGGAGCTGTTTTTT.

This clone was seen only once. The chain recombines TRBV20-1 with TRBJ1-5; 7 nucleotides match TRBD1. CDR3 length: 13 residues. In germline, CDR1 is DFQATT, CDR2 SNEGSKA (reference sequence). V was pared by 5 bases and J by 5 bases, with 6 bases of the junction left unmatched. The CDR3 spells CSAGDRADQPQHF. CDR3 coding DNA: TGCAGTGCTGGTGACAGGGCTGATCAGCCCCAGCATTTT.

The chain links TRBV27 to TRBJ2-2; a possible D gene is TRBD1 (6 bases). Germline V lookup: CDR1 MNHEY, CDR2 SMNVEV (reference sequence). Trimming pared 1 base from V and 3 bases from J, leaving 12 bases between. The CDR3 runs to 16 residues. CDR3 in DNA: TGTGCCAGCAGTTTATGGTCGACAGGATACACCGGGGAGCTGTTTTTT. Amino acids: CASSLWSTGYTGELFF.

The rearrangement uses TRBV11-3 and TRBJ2-7, with D possibly TRBD1 on 6 matching bases. The CDR3 extends over 14 amino acids. Trimming took 5 bases from V and 5 from J, leaving 16 bases between them. Germline V lookup: CDR1 SGHNT, CDR2 YENEEA. CDR3 nucleotide sequence: TGTGCCAGCAGCAAGGGGAGACACAGGGACGAGCAGTACTTC. Translation: CASSKGRHRDEQYF.

The V call is TRBV5-1, the J call TRBJ2-5, with 10 bases lining up with TRBD2. The CDR3 spans 16 residues. Germline V gene sequence: CDR1 SGHRS, CDR2 YFSETQ. Unmatched junction bases numbered 9, after V lost 2 bases and J lost 5 bases. CDR3 in amino acids: CASSFDSGRAGETQYF. Written as DNA, the CDR3 is TGCGCCAGCAGCTTCGACAGCGGGAGGGCCGGGGAGACCCAGTACTTC.